The rows below give T cell receptor beta chains drawn from one sample of a study of blood T cell repertoires in COVID-19. Libraries were prepared by immunoSEQ multiplex PCR; TCRdb keeps only in-frame clonotypes and omits some of them. The sample consists of 30,000 to 40,000 clones, 87% of them appearing once. Sequencing was done on a sample of peripheral blood. Receptors originate from a man in his forties or fifties with active or convalescent COVID-19. Both conserved end residues are part of each CDR3. A D gene is named only where the DNA matches it firmly. Expanded clones are given a class, and other clones once, few, many or no size at all.

J gene: TRBJ2-1; D gene: TRBD2; V gene: TRBV28; clone size: -; CDR3 protein: CASSQISGRPANEQFF; CDR3 DNA: TGTGCCAGCAGTCAGATTAGCGGGAGACCCGCCAATGAGCAGTTCTTC
J gene: TRBJ2-7; D gene: -; V gene: TRBV27; clone size: -; CDR3 protein: CASSLQRNPAYEQYF; CDR3 DNA: TGTGCCAGCAGTTTACAGCGGAACCCTGCCTACGAGCAGTACTTC
J gene: TRBJ2-7; D gene: TRBD2; V gene: TRBV28; clone size: -; CDR3 protein: CASSQRGLAREQYF; CDR3 DNA: TGTGCCAGCAGCCAACGGGGACTAGCGAGGGAGCAGTACTTC
J gene: TRBJ1-6; D gene: -; V gene: TRBV7-9; clone size: -; CDR3 protein: CASSLSRGHNSPLHF; CDR3 DNA: TGTGCCAGCAGCTTAAGTCGAGGGCATAATTCACCCCTCCACTTT
J gene: TRBJ2-5; D gene: -; V gene: TRBV11-3; clone size: once; CDR3 protein: CASSFGSGGEETQYF; CDR3 DNA: TGTGCCAGCTCTTTCGGGTCGGGGGGCGAAGAGACCCAGTACTTC
J gene: TRBJ2-7; D gene: TRBD1; V gene: TRBV11-3; clone size: -; CDR3 protein: CASSPGTGGATGYYEQYF; CDR3 DNA: TGTGCCAGCAGCCCCGGGACAGGGGGCGCCACTGGCTACTACGAGCAGTACTTC
J gene: TRBJ1-5; D gene: TRBD1; V gene: TRBV6-1; clone size: -; CDR3 protein: CASSVWWQGAGNQPQHF; CDR3 DNA: TGTGCCAGCAGTGTCTGGTGGCAGGGGGCAGGCAATCAGCCCCAGCATTTT
J gene: TRBJ1-5; D gene: TRBD1; V gene: TRBV19; clone size: -; CDR3 protein: CASTLLDREDQPQHF; CDR3 DNA: TGTGCCAGTACCCTCCTGGACAGGGAAGATCAGCCCCAGCATTTT
J gene: TRBJ1-1; D gene: -; V gene: TRBV28; clone size: -; CDR3 protein: CASSLDPQMNTEAFF; CDR3 DNA: TGTGCCAGCAGTTTAGATCCCCAGATGAACACTGAAGCTTTCTTT
J gene: TRBJ2-1; D gene: -; V gene: TRBV4-3; clone size: -; CDR3 protein: CASSQSGYSYNEQFF; CDR3 DNA: TGCGCCAGCAGCCAAAGCGGTTACTCCTACAATGAGCAGTTCTTC
J gene: TRBJ2-5; D gene: -; V gene: TRBV2; clone size: -; CDR3 protein: CASSPGRDSQYF; CDR3 DNA: TGTGCCAGCAGTCCAGGCCGGGATTCCCAGTACTTC
J gene: TRBJ2-1; D gene: -; V gene: TRBV11-3; clone size: -; CDR3 protein: CASSLGTGFYEQFF; CDR3 DNA: TGTGCCAGCAGCTTAGGGACTGGATTCTATGAGCAGTTCTTC
J gene: TRBJ2-7; D gene: TRBD1; V gene: TRBV23-1; clone size: -; CDR3 protein: CASSQAGTVSYEQYF; CDR3 DNA: TGCGCCAGCAGTCAAGCCGGGACAGTCTCCTACGAGCAGTACTTC
J gene: TRBJ2-1; D gene: -; V gene: TRBV20-1; clone size: -; CDR3 protein: CSASDVNEQFF; CDR3 DNA: TGCAGTGCCAGCGATGTGAATGAGCAGTTCTTC
J gene: TRBJ1-1; D gene: -; V gene: TRBV5-1; clone size: -; CDR3 protein: CASRLWALRENTEAFF; CDR3 DNA: TGCGCCAGCAGGTTGTGGGCCCTCAGGGAGAACACTGAAGCTTTCTTT
J gene: TRBJ2-1; D gene: -; V gene: TRBV18; clone size: -; CDR3 protein: CASSPPTLARGEQFF; CDR3 DNA: TGTGCCAGCTCACCACCTACCCTAGCTCGGGGTGAGCAGTTCTTC
J gene: TRBJ2-7; D gene: -; V gene: TRBV12-3/TRBV12-4; clone size: -; CDR3 protein: CASSDDTFYEQYF; CDR3 DNA: TGTGCCAGCAGCGACGACACATTTTACGAGCAGTACTTC
J gene: TRBJ2-3; D gene: TRBD2; V gene: TRBV10-3; clone size: -; CDR3 protein: CAIRQTSGIPTDTQYF; CDR3 DNA: TGTGCCATCCGCCAGACCAGCGGGATCCCCACAGATACGCAGTATTTT
J gene: TRBJ2-7; D gene: TRBD1; V gene: TRBV29-1; clone size: -; CDR3 protein: CSVAGVTGGADEQYF; CDR3 DNA: TGCAGCGTCGCCGGAGTGACAGGGGGCGCGGACGAGCAGTACTTC
J gene: TRBJ2-5; D gene: TRBD1; V gene: TRBV6-5; clone size: -; CDR3 protein: CASLRNRGQETQYF; CDR3 DNA: TGTGCCAGCCTACGGAACAGGGGACAAGAGACCCAGTACTTC
J gene: TRBJ2-3; D gene: -; V gene: TRBV27; clone size: -; CDR3 protein: CASSSQGDTQYF; CDR3 DNA: TGTGCCAGCAGTTCCCAGGGAGATACGCAGTATTTT
J gene: TRBJ2-1; D gene: -; V gene: TRBV24-1; clone size: -; CDR3 protein: CATSDPGTAEGEQFF; CDR3 DNA: TGTGCCACCAGTGATCCCGGGACCGCGGAGGGTGAGCAGTTCTTC
J gene: TRBJ2-7; D gene: TRBD1; V gene: TRBV28; clone size: -; CDR3 protein: CASSTGTGRFEQYF; CDR3 DNA: TGTGCCAGCTCTACCGGGACAGGGAGGTTCGAGCAGTACTTC
J gene: TRBJ2-5; D gene: -; V gene: TRBV19; clone size: -; CDR3 protein: CASSIIEGLQETQYF; CDR3 DNA: TGTGCCAGTAGTATTATAGAGGGATTGCAAGAGACCCAGTACTTC